The 4 T cell receptor beta chains given below trace back to one sample, sequenced in a study of TIL therapy for anti-PD-1-resistant metastatic lung cancer. Time point reported: pre-treatment sample, taken before nivolumab and TIL therapy. The libraries were made with immunoSEQ v3. The table came from immunoSEQ multiplex PCR; TCRdb's copy has only in-frame clones and leaves some out. In the table there are about 50,000 clones, approximately 86% of which are singletons. Specimen: blood, collected at baseline. The source is a person aged 25-80 years with non-small cell lung cancer.

The chain couples TRBV10-3 to TRBJ1-5; the D gene is possibly TRBD1 (5 bases). CDR1 and CDR2 (germline): ENHRY, SYGVKD. The V gene lost 3 bases and the J gene lost 4 bases, with 10 bases spanning the gap. This CDR3 is 14 amino acids long. The CDR3 DNA sequence: TGTGCCATCAGTGAATCCAGGGCGAATCAGCCCCAGCATTTT. Protein product: CAISESRANQPQHF.

The chain joins TRBV29-1 to TRBJ1-2; D not certain. Trimming removed 6 bases at V and 2 bases at J, with 10 bases between. Looked up from germline, CDR1 is SQVTM and CDR2 is ANQGSEA. The CDR3 has 12 residues. This CDR3 reads CSVWTVNYGYTF. CDR3 DNA sequence: TGCAGCGTCTGGACGGTGAACTATGGCTACACCTTC.

J is TRBJ1-6 and V is TRBV30; D remains ambiguous. The germline gives CDR1 GTSNPN, CDR2 SVGIG (reference sequence). This CDR3 comprises 11 residues. V dropped 0 bases and J dropped 14 bases, with 8 bases sitting between them. The CDR3 DNA is TGTGCCTGGAGTGTAGGTAGTGCCCTCCACTTT. Translating it yields CAWSVGSALHF.

The gene calls are TRBV14 and TRBJ2-1, with 9 bases that match TRBD2. Germline lookup yields CDR1 SGHDN and CDR2 FVKESK. V trimming: 0 bases; J trimming: 2 bases; junction bases outside the gene matches: 2. This CDR3 has 16 residues. The CDR3 protein is CASSQDPSGTYNEQFF. CDR3 bases: TGTGCCAGCAGCCAAGATCCTAGCGGGACCTACAATGAGCAGTTCTTC.